This T cell receptor (beta chain) was profiled in a study of T-cell reconstitution after alpha-beta-depleted transplantation in children. This clonotype was observed a few times. Unique molecular identifiers were incorporated during preparation of the TCRbeta library. TCRdb ran MiXCR on the PCR reads and lists one entry per CDR3 protein. The table includes a few hundred thousand distinct CDR3 sequences, more than 20% detected once. Source: PBMCs, taken before TCRalphabeta/CD19-depleted stem cell transplant. The receptor was derived from a boy in the first two years of life with Wiskott-Aldrich syndrome, due to receive a stem cell transplant.

CDR3 DNA: TGTGCCAGCAGTAAAAAACTAGCCTCCTACGAGCAGTACTTC. Protein: CASSKKLASYEQYF. The chain combines TRBV27 with TRBJ2-7, with TRBD2 as a possible D gene (6 bases). The V gene's germline CDR1 is MNHEY and CDR2 SMNVEV (reference sequence). Trimming left V 5 bases short and J 0 bases short, with 11 bases between. This CDR3 has 14 amino acids.